The 32 T cell receptor beta chains below come from one sample, sequenced in a study of graft-versus-host responses after intestinal transplantation (TCRdb year 2021). What the time point label conveys for this sample: cells obtained before transplantation from donor or recipient. Their recognized antigens are unknown. Library prep was done by the immunoSEQ multiplex PCR assay. Sourced from immuneACCESS, this table was stored by TCRdb with only in-frame sequences that have V and J called. A share of the clones is absent; for the studies checked, an unresolved V gene accounts for under half, and the remainder has no known explanation. The sample profile shows about 120,000 clones; 85% to 95% of them were found once. The top ten constitute less than 0.55% of the sample. The sample in question was unstimulated CD8+ T cells sorted from spleen or lymph node cells, obtained before intestinal transplant. The receptors derive from a human donor who received an intestinal transplant.

The chain recombines TRBV11-2 with TRBJ2-1; 11 bases agree with TRBD2. With 1 base clipped from V and 7 bases from J, the junction kept 12 bases outside the gene matches. Germline V gene data show CDR1 as SGHAT and CDR2 as FQNNGV. This CDR3 spans 18 amino acids. CDR3 in DNA: TGTGCCAGCAGCTTAGGGGACTCGGGACTAGCGGTATATAATGAGCAGTTCTTC. It codes for CASSLGDSGLAVYNEQFF. Full variable domain (remainder filled in from reference TRBV11-2 and TRBJ2-1): EAGVAQSPRYKIIEKRQSVAFWCNPISGHATLYWYQQILGQGPKLLIQFQNNGVVDDSQLPKDRFSAERLKGVDSTLKIQPAKLEDSAVYLCASSLGDSGLAVYNEQFFGPGTRLTVL.

Comments on this clone: One end of the junction does not line up with germline, which may come from a read error. The chain carries TRBV19 and TRBJ2-1; D is perhaps TRBD2 (6 bases). The V gene's germline CDR1 is LNHDA and CDR2 SQIVND (reference sequence). There are 14 residues in the CDR3. The CDR3 spells CASSLSGSYNEQFF. CDR3 nucleotides: TGTGCCAGTAGTTTGAGCGGGTCTTACAATGAACAGTTCTTC.

J is TRBJ1-3 and V is TRBV7-9; 8 bases align to TRBD1. The CDR3 totals 19 residues. Germline V gene lookup returns CDR1 SEHNR and CDR2 FQNEAQ (reference sequence). V shed 6 bases, J shed 1 base, and the junction held 17 bases outside the gene matches. In DNA form, the CDR3 reads TGTGCCAGCAGTTATAAGACAGGGGAGAAGGCGAATTCTGGAAACACCATATATTTT. Its translation: CASSYKTGEKANSGNTIYF.

The CDR3 here is CASSQGDGYGYTF. For the CDR3, the DNA is TGTGCCAGCAGCCAAGGGGATGGTTATGGCTACACCTTC. The chain is built from TRBV13 and TRBJ1-2; maybe TRBD1 (5 bases). CDR3 length: 13 residues. Germline CDR1 is PRHDT and CDR2 is FYEKMQ (reference sequence). Trimming took 5 bases from V and 5 from J, leaving 12 bases between them.

The rearrangement links TRBV19 to TRBJ2-3; D is unresolved. V was shortened by 1 base and J by 0 bases, with 11 bases between the two germline ends. Germline CDR1 LNHDA, CDR2 SQIVND (reference sequence). The CDR3 totals 16 residues. The CDR3 spells CASSIVLGSSTDTQYF. DNA of the CDR3: TGTGCCAGTAGTATAGTGTTGGGGTCCAGCACAGATACGCAGTATTTT.

V and J are TRBV5-1 and TRBJ2-1, with D unresolved. CDR3 size: 16 residues. Germline V gene data show CDR1 as SGHRS and CDR2 as YFSETQ. V was clipped by 0 bases and J by 8 bases, with 18 bases between them. DNA of the CDR3: TGCGCCAGCAGCTTGGAAACTGGCCCGACGGGTCATGAGCAGTTCTTC. Translation: CASSLETGPTGHEQFF.

CDR3 sequence (DNA): TGTGCCAGCAGTTCAGGGGTCTACGAGCAGTACTTC. It specifies CASSSGVYEQYF. This chain joins TRBV6-5 and TRBJ2-7, with D possibly matching TRBD1 (6 bases). The length of the CDR3 is 12 residues. Germline V gene sequence: CDR1 MNHEY, CDR2 SVGAGI. Trimming pared 4 bases from V and 3 bases from J, leaving 7 bases between.

This rearrangement joins TRBV27 to TRBJ1-2, with TRBD1 identical over 9 bases. The ends lost 3 bases at V and 1 base at J; junction bases unmatched: 3. CDR3 length: 15 amino acids. Per the germline V gene, CDR1 is MNHEY and CDR2 is SMNVEV (reference sequence). The CDR3 sequence: CASSLGQGLNYGYTF. DNA of the CDR3: TGTGCCAGCAGTTTGGGACAGGGCCTTAACTATGGCTACACCTTC.

This rearrangement joins TRBV27 to TRBJ1-5; TRBD1 agrees at 10 bases. There are 13 residues in the CDR3. Losses at the gene ends were 4 bases for V and 10 bases for J; bases not matched to a gene: 4. Germline CDR1 is MNHEY and CDR2 is SMNVEV (reference sequence). CDR3 region: CASSSRTGGPQHF. In DNA form, the CDR3 reads TGTGCCAGCAGTTCCCGGACAGGGGGACCCCAGCATTTT.

The chain carries TRBV4-1 and TRBJ1-1; 7 bases align to TRBD1. CDR1 is MGHRA, CDR2 YSYEKL, per germline. The CDR3 covers 13 residues. V lost 4 bases and J lost 6; bases outside the gene matches: 5. CDR3 DNA sequence: TGCGCCAGCAGCCTATCCGGGACAGCTGAAGCTTTCTTT. Translated: CASSLSGTAEAFF.

V is TRBV6-6 and J is TRBJ2-4; 7 positions agree with TRBD1. V lost 2 bases, J lost 12 bases, and 10 bases stayed unmatched. The CDR3 runs to 14 residues. Germline lookup yields CDR1 MNHNY and CDR2 SVGAGI (reference sequence). CDR3 DNA sequence: TGTGCCAGCAGTTACACACGGACAGGTTCGCGTCAGTACTTC. Translated: CASSYTRTGSRQYF.

The chain has TRBV4-1 and TRBJ1-5; D might be TRBD1 (5 bases). Looked up from germline, CDR1 is MGHRA and CDR2 is YSYEKL. The CDR3 is made up of 17 amino acids. The V and J ends lost 4 bases and 4 bases respectively, with 20 bases between them. The CDR3 region is CASSPSEGRGGNQPQHF. The CDR3 nucleotides are TGCGCCAGCAGCCCCTCTGAGGGTAGGGGAGGAAATCAGCCCCAGCATTTT.

As for this clone: The same CDR3 can be traced to other DNA sequences in this sample. This chain's CDR3 is CASSFQGGGEQYF. The CDR3 DNA reads as TGCGCCAGCAGCTTCCAGGGGGGCGGCGAGCAGTACTTC. J is TRBJ2-7 and V is TRBV5-1; D might be TRBD1 (7 bases). V was pared by 2 bases and J by 6 bases, with 12 bases between. CDR3 length equals 13 residues. Germline V CDR1 and CDR2: SGHRS, YFSETQ.

The V gene is TRBV25-1, the J gene TRBJ1-2; 8 nucleotides line up with TRBD1. The CDR3 covers 14 residues. Germline V lookup: CDR1 MGHDK, CDR2 SYGVNS. V was clipped by 3 bases and J by 5 bases; unmatched bases: 5. CDR3 bases: TGTGCCAGCAGTGACCGGACAGGGAGGTATGGCTACACCTTC. It codes for CASSDRTGRYGYTF.

The chain uses TRBV11-1 and TRBJ2-2, with unresolved D. V lost 5 bases, J lost 2 bases, and 6 bases lay in between. CDR3 size: 13 residues. Germline CDR1 and CDR2: SGHAT and FQDESV (reference sequence). This CDR3 is CASSPLNTGELFF. The CDR3 DNA is TGTGCCAGCAGCCCTCTTAACACCGGGGAGCTGTTTTTT.

This clone was recorded once. The chain carries TRBV13 and TRBJ2-7, with D perhaps being TRBD1 or TRBD2 (5 bases each). The CDR3 has 16 amino acids. V gave up 5 bases and J gave up 9 bases, with 26 bases separating them. Germline V lookup: CDR1 PRHDT, CDR2 FYEKMQ (reference sequence). CDR3 sequence (DNA): TGTGCCAGCAGCCCCTTAACTCTCGGGACCGCCTTTCCGCAGTACTTC. Encoded protein: CASSPLTLGTAFPQYF.

V and J are TRBV5-4 and TRBJ2-5; D may be TRBD1 (5 bases). The germline V and J ends were trimmed by 6 bases and 5 bases, with 20 bases remaining between them. CDR3 length: 15 amino acids. Germline CDR1 SGHNT, CDR2 YYREEE (reference sequence). CDR3 region: CASNPPDSSPETQYF. In DNA, the CDR3 is TGTGCCAGCAACCCCCCAGACAGTTCACCCGAGACCCAGTACTTC.

This clone was seen only once. This chain links TRBV11-2 with TRBJ2-3; 9 nucleotides agree with TRBD2. This CDR3 has 15 amino acids. The V segment lost 5 bases and the J segment 6 bases; nucleotides outside the gene matches: 9. Germline CDR1 reads SGHAT; CDR2 reads FQNNGV. The CDR3: CASSISGSRYDTQYF. CDR3 nucleotide sequence: TGTGCCAGCAGCATTAGCGGGAGTCGGTATGATACGCAGTATTTT.

The CDR3 DNA follows: TGTGCCAGCAGCGTTGGGAGCGGGATGGATGAGCAGTTCTTC. It yields the protein CASSVGSGMDEQFF. This chain uses TRBV9 with TRBJ2-1; 7 nucleotides match TRBD2. The length of the CDR3 is 14 residues. CDR1 is SGDLS, CDR2 YYNGEE, per germline. V trimming: 2 bases; J trimming: 8 bases; junction bases outside the gene matches: 7.

The CDR3 here is CAVRTSGVNEQFF. Here the CDR3 DNA reads TGTGCTGTCCGGACTAGCGGGGTGAATGAGCAGTTCTTC. This sequence joins TRBV30 and TRBJ2-1, with 12 bases aligning to TRBD2. The CDR3 contains 13 residues. CDR1 is GTSNPN and CDR2 is SVGIG in the germline V gene (reference sequence).

This chain uses TRBV15 with TRBJ1-1; TRBD1 is a possible D gene (5 bases). The CDR3 is made up of 16 amino acids. Trimming removed 0 bases from V and 1 base from J, with 12 bases in between. Germline V gives CDR1 LNHNV, CDR2 YYDKDF (reference sequence). The DNA of the CDR3 is TGTGCCACCAGCAGAGATTACGGGGACCCGAACACTGAAGCTTTCTTT. It encodes CATSRDYGDPNTEAFF.

CDR3 loop: CASSLSIITLGYEQYF. CDR3 bases: TGTGCCAGCAGTTTATCGATAATCACTCTTGGCTACGAGCAGTACTTC. This rearrangement joins TRBV27 to TRBJ2-7; D call uncertain. Germline V lookup: CDR1 MNHEY, CDR2 SMNVEV (reference sequence). V was trimmed by 0 bases and J by 3 bases, leaving 15 bases between them. The CDR3 spans 16 residues.

V gene TRBV9 combines with J gene TRBJ2-5, with D perhaps matching TRBD2 (6 bases). The CDR3 runs to 15 residues. V dropped 1 base and J dropped 5 bases, with 15 bases sitting between them. In germline, CDR1 is SGDLS, CDR2 YYNGEE. The CDR3 sequence is CASSVTEGLMETQYF. Here the CDR3 DNA reads TGTGCCAGCAGCGTAACGGAGGGCCTAATGGAGACCCAGTACTTC. The complete variable domain, with remaining parts taken from reference TRBV9 and TRBJ2-5, reads DSGVTQTPKHLITATGQRVTLRCSPRSGDLSVYWYQQSLDQGLQFLIQYYNGEERAKGNILERFSAQQFPDLHSELNLSSLELGDSALYFCASSVTEGLMETQYFGPGTRLLVL.

A few counts support this clone. The chain uses TRBV4-1 and TRBJ1-1; D perhaps matches TRBD1 (6 bases). Germline V gene sequence: CDR1 MGHRA, CDR2 YSYEKL. The CDR3 has 15 amino acids. V was cut by 1 base and J by 4 bases, with 13 bases left in between. The CDR3 sequence: CASSQGRDIGTEAFF. DNA for the CDR3: TGCGCCAGCAGCCAAGGAAGGGACATCGGCACTGAAGCTTTCTTT.

The chain couples TRBV27 to TRBJ2-6, with D tentatively TRBD1 (6 bases). CDR3 size: 15 residues. The V end lost 3 bases, the J end lost 1 base, and 7 bases lay between the germline ends. CDR1 and CDR2 (germline): MNHEY, SMNVEV (reference sequence). The chain's CDR3 is CASSFTGSGANVLTF. The CDR3 DNA reads TGTGCCAGCAGTTTCACAGGGTCTGGGGCCAACGTCCTGACTTTC.

The CDR3 protein is CASSLSRYNEQFF. CDR3 DNA sequence: TGTGCCAGCAGCTTATCACGGTACAATGAGCAGTTCTTC. J is TRBJ2-1 and V is TRBV13, with D unclear. Germline V gives CDR1 PRHDT, CDR2 FYEKMQ (reference sequence). V lost 2 bases, J lost 4 bases, and 6 bases lay in between. This CDR3 is 13 amino acids long.

V usage is TRBV5-4 and J usage is TRBJ2-1; 12 bases fit TRBD2. V gave up 5 bases and J gave up 1 base; unmatched junction bases: 10. The CDR3 has 18 amino acids. Per germline, CDR1 SGHNT and CDR2 YYREEE (reference sequence). CDR3 nucleotide sequence: TGTGCCAGCAGTTGGGCTAGCGGGAGGGCCCTGTCCTACAATGAGCAGTTCTTC. It encodes CASSWASGRALSYNEQFF.

The rearrangement joins TRBV10-2 to TRBJ2-1; D gene unclear. Deletions cut 10 bases from V and 5 bases from J, with 9 bases between. Per germline, CDR1 WSHSY and CDR2 SAAADI. There are 11 residues in the CDR3. CDR3 residues: CAILKDNEQFF. CDR3 DNA: TGCGCCATACTAAAAGACAATGAGCAGTTCTTC.

For the CDR3, the DNA is TGTGCCAGCACCTTATTACTAGTTGATCCCCCTTACGAGCAGTACTTC. Residues: CASTLLLVDPPYEQYF. The J gene is TRBJ2-7, the V gene TRBV28; D may be TRBD2 (5 bases). The ends were cut back, 7 bases at V and 4 bases at J, with 23 bases in the middle. Looked up from germline, CDR1 is MDHEN and CDR2 is SYDVKM. The CDR3 extends over 16 amino acids.

The chain uses TRBV10-1 and TRBJ2-7, with TRBD1 identical over 7 bases. Germline CDR1 reads WNHNN; CDR2 reads SYGVQD (reference sequence). Trimming cost V 0 bases and J 1 base; bases outside gene matches: 6. The CDR3 covers 16 residues. The CDR3 bases are TGCGCCAGCAGTGAGTCAACAGGGGCGATTTCCTACGAGCAGTACTTC. As protein: CASSESTGAISYEQYF.

The V and J genes are TRBV7-9 and TRBJ1-4; D unclear. Trimming took off 1 base at V and 8 bases at J, with 8 bases between the two ends. The CDR3 loop spans 13 amino acids. Germline V lookup: CDR1 SEHNR, CDR2 FQNEAQ (reference sequence). The CDR3 protein is CASSLELDEKLFF. CDR3 nucleotides: TGTGCCAGCAGCTTAGAGCTCGACGAAAAACTGTTTTTT.

V gene TRBV28 combines with J gene TRBJ2-7; D is perhaps TRBD2 (5 bases). The CDR3 consists of 15 residues. Trimming cost V 5 bases and J 4 bases, with 18 bases left between them. CDR1 and CDR2 (germline): MDHEN, SYDVKM. In DNA form, the CDR3 reads TGTGCCAGCAGTCCCCGAAGGGCCGGGGTATACGAGCAGTACTTC. As protein: CASSPRRAGVYEQYF.